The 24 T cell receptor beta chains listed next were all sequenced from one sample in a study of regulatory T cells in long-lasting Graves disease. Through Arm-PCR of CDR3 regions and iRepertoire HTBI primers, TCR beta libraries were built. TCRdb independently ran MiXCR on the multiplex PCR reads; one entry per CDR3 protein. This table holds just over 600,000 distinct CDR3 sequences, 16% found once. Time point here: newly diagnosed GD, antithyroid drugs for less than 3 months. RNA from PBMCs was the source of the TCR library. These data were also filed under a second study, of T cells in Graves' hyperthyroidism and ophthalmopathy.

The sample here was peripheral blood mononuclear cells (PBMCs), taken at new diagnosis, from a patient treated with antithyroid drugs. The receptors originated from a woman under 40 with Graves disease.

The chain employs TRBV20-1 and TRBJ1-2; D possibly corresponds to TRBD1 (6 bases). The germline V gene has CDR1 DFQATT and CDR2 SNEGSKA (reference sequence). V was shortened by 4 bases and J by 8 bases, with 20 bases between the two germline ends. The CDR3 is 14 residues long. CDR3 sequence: CSAKDQGHWEGYTF. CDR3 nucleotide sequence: TGCAGTGCTAAAGACCAGGGACACTGGGAAGGCTACACCTTC.

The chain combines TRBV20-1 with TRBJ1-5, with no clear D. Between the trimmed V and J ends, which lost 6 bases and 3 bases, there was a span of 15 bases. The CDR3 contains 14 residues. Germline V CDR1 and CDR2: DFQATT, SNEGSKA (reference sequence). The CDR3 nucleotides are TGCAGTGCCACGGACGCCAATGACAATCAGCCCCAGCATTTT. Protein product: CSATDANDNQPQHF.

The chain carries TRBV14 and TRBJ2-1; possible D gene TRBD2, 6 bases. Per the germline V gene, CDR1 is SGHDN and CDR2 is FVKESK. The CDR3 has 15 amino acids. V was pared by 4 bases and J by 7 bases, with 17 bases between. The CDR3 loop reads CASSPGGIRSNEQFF. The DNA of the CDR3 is TGTGCCAGCAGCCCCGGGGGAATCCGATCTAATGAGCAGTTCTTC.

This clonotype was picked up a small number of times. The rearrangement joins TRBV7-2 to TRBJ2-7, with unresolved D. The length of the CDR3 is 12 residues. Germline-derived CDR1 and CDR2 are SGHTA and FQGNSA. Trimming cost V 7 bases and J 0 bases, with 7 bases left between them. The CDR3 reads CASTVGSYEQYF. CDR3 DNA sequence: TGTGCCAGCACCGTCGGCTCCTACGAGCAGTACTTC.

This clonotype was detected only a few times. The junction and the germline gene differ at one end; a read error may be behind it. CDR3 loop: CAWSVAGNTKAFF. The CDR3 nucleotides are TGTGCCTGGAGTGTCGCAGGAAACACTAAAGCTTTCTTT. This chain links TRBV30 with TRBJ1-1; D ambiguous. Germline V gene lookup returns CDR1 GTSNPN and CDR2 SVGIG (reference sequence). This CDR3 comprises 13 residues. The full variable domain, rest sourced from reference TRBV30 and TRBJ1-1, is SQTIHQWPATLVQPVGSPLSLECTVEGTSNPNLYWYRQAAGRGLQLLFYSVGIGQISSEVPQNLSASRPQDRQFILSSKKLLLSDSGFYLCAWSVAGNTKAFFGQGTRLTVV.

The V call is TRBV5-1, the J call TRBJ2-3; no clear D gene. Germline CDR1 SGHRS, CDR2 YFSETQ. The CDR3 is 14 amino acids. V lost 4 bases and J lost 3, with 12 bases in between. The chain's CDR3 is CASSQRTETDTQYF. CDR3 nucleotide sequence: TGCGCCAGCAGCCAAAGGACGGAAACAGATACGCAGTATTTT.

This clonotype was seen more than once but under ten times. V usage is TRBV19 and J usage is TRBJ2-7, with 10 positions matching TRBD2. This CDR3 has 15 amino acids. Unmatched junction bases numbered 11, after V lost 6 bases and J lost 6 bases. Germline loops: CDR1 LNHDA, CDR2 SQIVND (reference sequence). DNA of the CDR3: TGTGCCAGTAGAGCTAGCGGGAGTTCCCCTCTCGAGCAGTACTTC. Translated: CASRASGSSPLEQYF.

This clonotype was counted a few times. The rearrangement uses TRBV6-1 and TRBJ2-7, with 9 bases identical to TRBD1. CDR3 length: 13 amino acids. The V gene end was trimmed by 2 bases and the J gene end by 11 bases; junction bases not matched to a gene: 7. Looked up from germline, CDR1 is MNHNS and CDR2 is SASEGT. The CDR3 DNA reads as TGTGCCAGCAGTGAAACCGGGACAGGGCGCAAGTACTTC. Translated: CASSETGTGRKYF.

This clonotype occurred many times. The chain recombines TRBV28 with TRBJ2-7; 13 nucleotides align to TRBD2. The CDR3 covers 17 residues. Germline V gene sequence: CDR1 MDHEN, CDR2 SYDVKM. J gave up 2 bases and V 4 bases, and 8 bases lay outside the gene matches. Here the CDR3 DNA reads TGTGCCAGCAGTTCTACAGACGGACTAGCGGGAGCCTACGAGCAGTACTTC. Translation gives CASSSTDGLAGAYEQYF.

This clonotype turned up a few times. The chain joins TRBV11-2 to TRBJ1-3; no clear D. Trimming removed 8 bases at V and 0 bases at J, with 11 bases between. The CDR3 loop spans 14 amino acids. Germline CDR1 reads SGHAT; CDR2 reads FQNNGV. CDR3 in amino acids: CASARATSGNTIYF. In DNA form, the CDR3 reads TGTGCCAGCGCTAGGGCAACCTCTGGAAACACCATATATTTT.

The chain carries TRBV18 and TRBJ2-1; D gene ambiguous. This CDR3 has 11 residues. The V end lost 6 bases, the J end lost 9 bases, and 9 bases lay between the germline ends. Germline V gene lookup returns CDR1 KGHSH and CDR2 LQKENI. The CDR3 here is CASSSLVEQFF. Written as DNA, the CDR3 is TGTGCCAGCTCGAGCTTGGTTGAGCAGTTCTTC.

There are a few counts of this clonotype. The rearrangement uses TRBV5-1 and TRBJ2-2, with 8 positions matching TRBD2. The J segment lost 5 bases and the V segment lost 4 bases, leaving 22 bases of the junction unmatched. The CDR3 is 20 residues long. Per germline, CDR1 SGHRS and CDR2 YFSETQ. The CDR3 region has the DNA TGCGCCAGCAGCGGAATAGCCAAACTAGCGGCCATGACTACAACCGGGGAGCTGTTTTTT. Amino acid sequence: CASSGIAKLAAMTTTGELFF.

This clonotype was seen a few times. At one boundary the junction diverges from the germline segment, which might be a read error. The CDR3 loop is CASSQGWVEQYF. In DNA, the CDR3 is TGTGCCAGCAGCCAAGGGTGGGTCGAGCAGTACTTC. The chain carries TRBV4-1 and TRBJ2-7; D not resolved. CDR1 MGHRA and CDR2 YSYEKL come from the germline V gene. The CDR3 runs to 12 residues.

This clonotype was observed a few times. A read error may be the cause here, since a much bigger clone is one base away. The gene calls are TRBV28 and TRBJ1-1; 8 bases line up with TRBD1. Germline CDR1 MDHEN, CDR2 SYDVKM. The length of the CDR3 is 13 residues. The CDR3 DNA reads TGTGCCGGCAGGGACAGGTTGAACACTGAAGCTTTCTTT. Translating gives CAGRDRLNTEAFF. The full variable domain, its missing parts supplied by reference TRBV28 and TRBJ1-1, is DVKVTQSSRYLVKRTGEKVFLECVQDMDHENMFWYRQDPGLGLRLIYFSYDVKMKEKGDIPEGYSVSREKKERFSLILESASTNQTSMYLCAGRDRLNTEAFFGQGTRLTVV.

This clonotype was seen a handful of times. CDR3 loop: CASSLNGGPGNSPLHF. The CDR3 nucleotides are TGTGCCAGCAGCTTAAATGGGGGCCCGGGGAATTCACCCCTCCACTTT. The V gene is TRBV7-3, the J gene TRBJ1-6; tentative D call: TRBD1 (6 bases). Looked up from germline, CDR1 is SGHTA and CDR2 is FQGTGA. The CDR3 contains 16 residues. Trimming removed 1 base from V and 7 bases from J, with 14 bases in between.

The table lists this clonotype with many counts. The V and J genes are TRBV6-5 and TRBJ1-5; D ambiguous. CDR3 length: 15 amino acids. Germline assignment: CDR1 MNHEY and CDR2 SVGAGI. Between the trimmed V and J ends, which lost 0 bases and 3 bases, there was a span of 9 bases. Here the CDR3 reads CASSYSSQINQPQHF. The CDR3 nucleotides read TGTGCCAGCAGTTACTCGAGTCAAATCAATCAGCCCCAGCATTTT.

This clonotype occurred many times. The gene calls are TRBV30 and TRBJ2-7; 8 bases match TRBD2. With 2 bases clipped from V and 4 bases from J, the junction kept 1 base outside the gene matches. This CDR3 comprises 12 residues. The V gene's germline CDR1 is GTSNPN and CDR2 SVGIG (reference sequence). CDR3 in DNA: TGTGCCTGGAGTACTAGCGGATACGAGCAGTACTTC. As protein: CAWSTSGYEQYF.

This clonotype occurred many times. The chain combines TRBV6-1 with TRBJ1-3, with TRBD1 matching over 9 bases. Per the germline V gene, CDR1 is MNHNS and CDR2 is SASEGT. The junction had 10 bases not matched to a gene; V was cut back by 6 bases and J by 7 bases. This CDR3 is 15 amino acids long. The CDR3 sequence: CASRSRDRAMNTIYF. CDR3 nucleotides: TGTGCCAGCAGATCCCGGGACAGGGCGATGAACACCATATATTTT.

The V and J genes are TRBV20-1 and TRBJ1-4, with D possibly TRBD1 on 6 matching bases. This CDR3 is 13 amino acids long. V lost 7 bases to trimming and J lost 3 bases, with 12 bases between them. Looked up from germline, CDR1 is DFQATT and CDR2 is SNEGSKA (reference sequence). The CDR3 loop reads CSVRGGSNEKLFF. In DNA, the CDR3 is TGCAGTGTGAGAGGGGGATCTAATGAAAAACTGTTTTTT.

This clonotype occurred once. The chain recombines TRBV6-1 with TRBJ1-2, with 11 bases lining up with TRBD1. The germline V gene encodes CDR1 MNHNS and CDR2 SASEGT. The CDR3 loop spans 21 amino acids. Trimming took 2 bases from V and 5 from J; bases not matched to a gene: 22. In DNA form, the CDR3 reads TGTGCCAGCAGTGAACCGGCGACGGTGGCCGGGACAGGGGGTGGCGTATATGGCTACACCTTC. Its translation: CASSEPATVAGTGGGVYGYTF.

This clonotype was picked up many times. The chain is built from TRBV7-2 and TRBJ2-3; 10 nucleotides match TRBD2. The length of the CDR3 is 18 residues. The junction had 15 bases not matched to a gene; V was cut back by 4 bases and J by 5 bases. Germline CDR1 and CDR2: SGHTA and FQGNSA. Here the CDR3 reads CASSSSIVSGRVLDTQYF. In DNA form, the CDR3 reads TGTGCCAGCAGCTCCTCAATAGTCAGCGGGAGGGTCCTAGATACGCAGTATTTT. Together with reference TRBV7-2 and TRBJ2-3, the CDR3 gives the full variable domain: GAGVSQSPSNKVTEKGKDVELRCDPISGHTALYWYRQSLGQGLEFLIYFQGNSAPDKSGLPSDRFSAERTGGSVSTLTIQRTQQEDSAVYLCASSSSIVSGRVLDTQYFGPGTRLTVL.

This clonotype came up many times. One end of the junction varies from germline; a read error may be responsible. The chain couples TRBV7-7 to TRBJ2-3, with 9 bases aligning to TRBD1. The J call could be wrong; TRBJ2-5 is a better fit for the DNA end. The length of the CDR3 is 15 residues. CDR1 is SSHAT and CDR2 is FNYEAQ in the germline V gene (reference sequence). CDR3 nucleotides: TGTGCTAGCAGCCCCAGGACAGGGGAAAGAGAGACCCAGTACTTC. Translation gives CASSPRTGERETQYF.

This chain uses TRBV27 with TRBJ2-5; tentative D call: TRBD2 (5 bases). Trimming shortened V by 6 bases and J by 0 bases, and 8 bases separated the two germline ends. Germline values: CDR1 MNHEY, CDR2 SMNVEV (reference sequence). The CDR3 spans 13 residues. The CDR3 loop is CASRPTNQETQYF. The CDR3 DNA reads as TGTGCCAGCAGGCCGACTAACCAAGAGACCCAGTACTTC.

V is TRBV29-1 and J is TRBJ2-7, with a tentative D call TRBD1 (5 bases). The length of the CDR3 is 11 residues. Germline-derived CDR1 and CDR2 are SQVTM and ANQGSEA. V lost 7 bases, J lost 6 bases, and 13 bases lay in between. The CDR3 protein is CSGLKGAEQYF. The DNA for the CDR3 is TGCAGCGGCCTAAAAGGGGCCGAGCAGTACTTC.